The rows below give T cell receptor beta chains drawn from one sample of a study of T cell responses to AZD1222 COVID-19 vaccine. Libraries were prepared by immunoSEQ multiplex PCR; TCRdb keeps only in-frame clonotypes and omits some of them. The profile shows about 94,000 clones, over 75% of them singletons. The sequences come from peripheral blood, collected on day 0 of AZD1222 vaccination. Receptors were obtained from an adult in good health. Each CDR3 is given with its conserved first and last residue. A D gene is named only where the DNA matches it firmly. Size values are once, few and many counts, or a class for expanded clones, and some rows have none.

J gene: TRBJ1-5; clone size: .; D gene: .; V gene: TRBV6-1; CDR3 DNA: TGTGCCAGCAGTGAAGCGCTTCGGGGGGCGCAGCCCCAGCATTTT; CDR3 protein: CASSEALRGAQPQHF
J gene: TRBJ2-7; clone size: .; D gene: TRBD2; V gene: TRBV6-2/TRBV6-3; CDR3 DNA: TGTGCCAGCAGTTCGGGACTAGCGCTGAGCTCCTACGAGCAGTACTTC; CDR3 protein: CASSSGLALSSYEQYF
J gene: TRBJ1-1; clone size: .; D gene: .; V gene: TRBV9; CDR3 DNA: TGTGCCAGCAGCCTCTCGGGGAACACTGAAGCTTTCTTT; CDR3 protein: CASSLSGNTEAFF
J gene: TRBJ2-3; clone size: .; D gene: .; V gene: TRBV5-1; CDR3 DNA: TGCGCCAGCAGCCGCAGGGGGGGTTTAGATACGCAGTATTTT; CDR3 protein: CASSRRGGLDTQYF
J gene: TRBJ2-2; clone size: .; D gene: .; V gene: TRBV6-5; CDR3 DNA: TGTGCCAGCAGCGCCGGGGAGCTGTTTTTT; CDR3 protein: CASSAGELFF
J gene: TRBJ1-2; clone size: few; D gene: .; V gene: TRBV6-4; CDR3 DNA: TGTGCCAGCAGTGAACAGGGTGGCGGGGATGGCTACACCTTC; CDR3 protein: CASSEQGGGDGYTF
J gene: TRBJ1-5; clone size: .; D gene: .; V gene: TRBV7-2; CDR3 DNA: TGTGCCAGCAGCTTAGAGTTGGGGACTAATCAGCCCCAGCATTTT; CDR3 protein: CASSLELGTNQPQHF
J gene: TRBJ2-7; clone size: .; D gene: TRBD2; V gene: TRBV7-8; CDR3 DNA: TGTGCCAGCAGCTTAGGCGGGGGCTACGAGCAGTACTTC; CDR3 protein: CASSLGGGYEQYF
J gene: TRBJ2-3; clone size: once; D gene: TRBD2; V gene: TRBV7-3; CDR3 DNA: TGTGCCAGCAGCCCGGACGGGGGGAAGACAGATACGCAGTATTTT; CDR3 protein: CASSPDGGKTDTQYF
J gene: TRBJ1-2; clone size: .; D gene: .; V gene: TRBV6-1; CDR3 DNA: TGTGCCAGCAGTGAAGCGAGCTATGGCTACACCTTC; CDR3 protein: CASSEASYGYTF
J gene: TRBJ1-1; clone size: .; D gene: .; V gene: TRBV11-3; CDR3 DNA: TGTGCCAGCAGCTTAGATCCGTCCCAGGGAGCTTTCTTT; CDR3 protein: CASSLDPSQGAFF
J gene: TRBJ1-1; clone size: .; D gene: TRBD1; V gene: TRBV6-5; CDR3 DNA: TGTGCCAGCAGTTACTCGAGCGGCAGGGGGAGGGCTGAAGCTTTCTTT; CDR3 protein: CASSYSSGRGRAEAFF
J gene: TRBJ2-1; clone size: .; D gene: TRBD1; V gene: TRBV19; CDR3 DNA: TGTGCCAGTAGTATAGGGACAGGGGACAATGAGCAGTTCTTC; CDR3 protein: CASSIGTGDNEQFF
J gene: TRBJ2-1; clone size: once; D gene: .; V gene: TRBV4-1; CDR3 DNA: TGCGCCAGCAGCCAAGCCGGGACTTGGAATGAGCAGTTCTTC; CDR3 protein: CASSQAGTWNEQFF
J gene: TRBJ2-7; clone size: .; D gene: .; V gene: TRBV10-3; CDR3 DNA: TGTGCCATCAGTATAAATTCACAGGGAACCTACGAGCAGTACTTC; CDR3 protein: CAISINSQGTYEQYF
J gene: TRBJ1-5; clone size: .; D gene: TRBD1; V gene: TRBV2; CDR3 DNA: TGTGCCAGCAGTTTAACAGGGGGCTTTGGTCAGCCCCAGCATTTT; CDR3 protein: CASSLTGGFGQPQHF
J gene: TRBJ2-5; clone size: .; D gene: .; V gene: TRBV10-1; CDR3 DNA: TGCGCCAGCAGCCGGGGGCCCACCAAAGAGACCCAGTACTTC; CDR3 protein: CASSRGPTKETQYF
J gene: TRBJ2-3; clone size: .; D gene: TRBD2; V gene: TRBV7-2; CDR3 DNA: TGTGCCAGCAGCTCGACTAGCGGGGGGACAGATACGCAGTATTTT; CDR3 protein: CASSSTSGGTDTQYF
J gene: TRBJ1-1; clone size: .; D gene: .; V gene: TRBV30; CDR3 DNA: TGTGCCTGGAGTGGGACAGTCCGAGCTGAAGCTTTCTTT; CDR3 protein: CAWSGTVRAEAFF
J gene: TRBJ1-3; clone size: .; D gene: .; V gene: TRBV5-5; CDR3 DNA: TGTGCCAGCAGCCCAATCACCTTAGGTGGAAACACCATATATTTT; CDR3 protein: CASSPITLGGNTIYF
J gene: TRBJ1-5; clone size: .; D gene: .; V gene: TRBV5-8; CDR3 DNA: TGTGCCAGCAGCCCCTCAAGGGGGCAGCCCCAGCATTTT; CDR3 protein: CASSPSRGQPQHF
J gene: TRBJ2-7; clone size: .; D gene: TRBD2; V gene: TRBV3-1/TRBV3-2; CDR3 DNA: TGTGCCAGCAGCCTGGGACTAGCGGGGGGCTACGAGCAGTACTTC; CDR3 protein: CASSLGLAGGYEQYF
J gene: TRBJ1-3; clone size: .; D gene: .; V gene: TRBV30; CDR3 DNA: TGTGCCTGGAGTGGAGGGGGCTCTGGAAACACCATATATTTT; CDR3 protein: CAWSGGGSGNTIYF
J gene: TRBJ2-5; clone size: .; D gene: TRBD2; V gene: TRBV5-3; CDR3 DNA: TGTGCCAGAAGCTACCCCCCGACTAGCAAAGAGACCCAGTACTTC; CDR3 protein: CARSYPPTSKETQYF
J gene: TRBJ1-4; clone size: .; D gene: TRBD1; V gene: TRBV6-5; CDR3 DNA: TGTGCCACTGGACAGGGGGCAAGGAATGAAAAACTGTTTTTT; CDR3 protein: CATGQGARNEKLFF
J gene: TRBJ1-2; clone size: .; D gene: .; V gene: TRBV28; CDR3 DNA: TGTGCCAGCCTTTGGACTAACTATGGCTACACCTTC; CDR3 protein: CASLWTNYGYTF
J gene: TRBJ2-3; clone size: .; D gene: TRBD1; V gene: TRBV5-1; CDR3 DNA: TGCGCCAGCAGCTCGTACCGGACAGGGGCGATCACAGATACGCAGTATTTT; CDR3 protein: CASSSYRTGAITDTQYF
J gene: TRBJ2-7; clone size: .; D gene: .; V gene: TRBV12-3/TRBV12-4; CDR3 DNA: TGTGCCAGCAGTTCTCAGGGCTACGAGCAGTACTTC; CDR3 protein: CASSSQGYEQYF
J gene: TRBJ1-3; clone size: .; D gene: .; V gene: TRBV28; CDR3 DNA: TGTGCCAGCAGTCCCGGCGGGTACTCTGGAAACACCATATATTTT; CDR3 protein: CASSPGGYSGNTIYF
J gene: TRBJ2-3; clone size: .; D gene: .; V gene: TRBV27; CDR3 DNA: TGTGCCAGCAGCCGCATGACTCCAGATACGCAGTATTTT; CDR3 protein: CASSRMTPDTQYF
J gene: TRBJ2-5; clone size: .; D gene: TRBD2; V gene: TRBV19; CDR3 DNA: TGTGCCAGTAGACATAGCGGGGGGGCCTCTGAGACCCAGTACTTC; CDR3 protein: CASRHSGGASETQYF
J gene: TRBJ2-1; clone size: .; D gene: TRBD2; V gene: TRBV18; CDR3 DNA: TGTGCCAGCTCAGAACCCGGGGGGAATGAGCAGTTCTTC; CDR3 protein: CASSEPGGNEQFF
J gene: TRBJ2-1; clone size: .; D gene: TRBD1; V gene: TRBV5-5; CDR3 DNA: TGTGCCAGCACCACAGGGGTTTCCTACAATGAGCAGTTCTTC; CDR3 protein: CASTTGVSYNEQFF
J gene: TRBJ2-3; clone size: .; D gene: .; V gene: TRBV4-3; CDR3 DNA: TGCGCCAGCAGCCAAGTACCTACGGTGGGGGGGGCTATAGATACGCAGTATTTT; CDR3 protein: CASSQVPTVGGAIDTQYF
J gene: TRBJ2-3; clone size: .; D gene: TRBD2; V gene: TRBV5-4; CDR3 DNA: TGTGCCAGCAGCTTCGGGACTAGCCGAGATACGCAGTATTTT; CDR3 protein: CASSFGTSRDTQYF
J gene: TRBJ2-2; clone size: once; D gene: TRBD1; V gene: TRBV5-1; CDR3 DNA: TGCGCCAGCAGCTTGGTTCCCGGGACAGAGACCGGGGAGCTGTTTTTT; CDR3 protein: CASSLVPGTETGELFF
J gene: TRBJ2-3; clone size: .; D gene: .; V gene: TRBV7-2; CDR3 DNA: TGTGCCAGCAGACTAACCTCAGATACGCAGTATTTT; CDR3 protein: CASRLTSDTQYF
J gene: TRBJ2-1; clone size: once; D gene: TRBD1; V gene: TRBV6-5; CDR3 DNA: TGTGCCAGCAAAAGGGACAGGGGGCGGGTTGAGCAGTTCTTC; CDR3 protein: CASKRDRGRVEQFF
J gene: TRBJ2-1; clone size: .; D gene: .; V gene: TRBV7-7; CDR3 DNA: TGTGCTAGCAGCTTGAGTCAGGGAACCTACAATGAGCAGTTCTTC; CDR3 protein: CASSLSQGTYNEQFF
J gene: TRBJ1-1; clone size: .; D gene: .; V gene: TRBV25-1; CDR3 DNA: TGTGCCAGCATTTCCAGACTAAACACTGAAGCTTTCTTT; CDR3 protein: CASISRLNTEAFF
J gene: TRBJ2-7; clone size: .; D gene: .; V gene: TRBV21-1; CDR3 DNA: TGTGCCAGCAGCAAAGCTAGGACAGGGGCCTACGAGCAGTACTTC; CDR3 protein: CASSKARTGAYEQYF
J gene: TRBJ1-6; clone size: .; D gene: .; V gene: TRBV9; CDR3 DNA: TGTGCCAGCAGCCTACAAAGGACGGGAAATTCACCCCTCCACTTT; CDR3 protein: CASSLQRTGNSPLHF